The 5 T cell receptor beta chains below come from one sample, sequenced in a study of T-cell memory formation after mild COVID-19. One entry per CDR3 protein results from TCRdb running MiXCR on the 5' RACE reads. In the table there are 540,000 or so distinct CDR3 sequences, roughly 20% of which are singletons. Sequencing was carried out using PBMCs or a T cell subset sorted from them (not recorded which). All receptors derive from an adult woman who had mild COVID-19 (a few samples of this study predate the infection). Cell type and time point are not known.

This rearrangement joins TRBV4-3 to TRBJ1-1; 7 nucleotides agree with TRBD1. J lost 0 bases, V lost 0 bases, and 10 bases had no gene match. Looked up from germline, CDR1 is LGHNA and CDR2 is YSLEER. The CDR3 is made up of 18 amino acids. CDR3 nucleotides: TGCGCCAGCAGCCAAGATACAACTTGGGGACAGATGAACACTGAAGCTTTCTTT. The encoded protein is CASSQDTTWGQMNTEAFF.

The V and J genes are TRBV12-3 or TRBV12-4 and TRBJ2-3; possible D gene TRBD1, 6 bases. The CDR3 runs 15 residues. V lost 6 bases, J lost 0 bases, and 13 bases lay in between. The CDR3 loop reads CASRAGTSSTDTQYF. CDR3 nucleotide sequence: TGTGCCAGCAGGGCCGGGACATCTAGCACAGATACGCAGTATTTT.

This clonotype has just a few counts. The chain has TRBV9 and TRBJ2-1; the D gene is possibly TRBD2 (6 bases). The CDR3 totals 12 residues. Trimming stripped 0 bases from V and 10 bases from J, with 8 bases between. From germline, CDR1 is SGDLS and CDR2 YYNGEE. The CDR3, as DNA: TGTGCCAGCAGCGTAGGTAGCGGAGAGCAGTTCTTC. Its protein is CASSVGSGEQFF.

This clonotype was found a few times. The gene calls are TRBV29-1 and TRBJ2-7; TRBD1 aligns across 7 bases. Trimming cost V 1 base and J 3 bases; bases outside gene matches: 9. Germline CDR1 SQVTM, CDR2 ANQGSEA. This CDR3 is 15 amino acids long. The CDR3 DNA follows: TGCAGCGTTGAAGTAGAGGAACAGGGGAGCTACGAGCAGTACTTC. Translated: CSVEVEEQGSYEQYF.

This clonotype was picked up a small number of times. The chain is built from TRBV5-6 and TRBJ2-4; D remains ambiguous. V lost 3 bases, J lost 0 bases, and 13 bases lay in between. CDR1 and CDR2 (germline): SGHDT, YYEEEE. The CDR3 covers 16 residues. CDR3 DNA: TGTGCCAGCAGCTCCACAGAGTTCATAGCCAAAAACATTCAGTACTTC. It encodes CASSSTEFIAKNIQYF. The whole variable domain, filled in from reference TRBV5-6 and TRBJ2-4, reads DAGVTQSPTHLIKTRGQQVTLRCSPKSGHDTVSWYQQALGQGPQFIFQYYEEEERQRGNFPDRFSGHQFPNYSSELNVNALLLGDSALYLCASSSTEFIAKNIQYFGAGTRLSVL.